The sequence of this T cell receptor (beta chain) was determined in a study of spatial heterogeneity in lung cancer. The CDR3 covers 14 residues. The V end lost 5 bases, the J end lost 3 bases, and 13 bases lay between the germline ends. Germline CDR1 reads SGHRS; CDR2 reads YFSETQ. TCRdb used MiXCR to reprocess the 5' RACE reads, holding one entry per CDR3 protein. This table holds nearly 80,000 distinct CDR3 sequences, 7.5% to 9.5% found once. As for time point: sample taken at primary tumor resection. A total of around 76 untreated early-stage non-small cell lung cancer patients served as donors. Sequencing covered unsorted whole RNA taken from tumor, nontumor lung or frozen PBMC. This clonotype has more than one count but fewer than ten.

The sample consisted of PBMCs, taken at surgery. This rearrangement joins TRBV5-1 to TRBJ2-3; D is unresolved. The sequence came from a male donor with early-stage non-small cell lung cancer. This chain's CDR3 is CASRADFGTDTQYF. CDR3 bases: TGCGCCAGCAGGGCCGACTTCGGAACAGATACGCAGTATTTT.